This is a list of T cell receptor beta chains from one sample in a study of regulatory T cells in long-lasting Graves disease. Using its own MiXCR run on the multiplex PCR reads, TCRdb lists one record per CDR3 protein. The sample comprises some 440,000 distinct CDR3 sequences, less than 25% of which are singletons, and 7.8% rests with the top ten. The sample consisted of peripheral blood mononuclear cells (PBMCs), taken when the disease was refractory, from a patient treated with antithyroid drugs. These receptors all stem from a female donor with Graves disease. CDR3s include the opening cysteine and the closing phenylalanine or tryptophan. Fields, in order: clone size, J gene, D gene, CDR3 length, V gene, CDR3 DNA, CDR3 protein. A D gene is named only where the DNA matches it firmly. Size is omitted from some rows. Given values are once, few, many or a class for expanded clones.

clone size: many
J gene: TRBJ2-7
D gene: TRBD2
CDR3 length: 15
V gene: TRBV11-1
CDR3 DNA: TGTGCCAGCAGCAAATCCCGCGCGGGAGCGCACGAGCAGTACTTC
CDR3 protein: CASSKSRAGAHEQYF

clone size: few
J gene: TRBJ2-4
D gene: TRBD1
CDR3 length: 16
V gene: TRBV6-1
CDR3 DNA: TGTGCCAGCAGTGGGGACAGAATAATAGCCAAAAACATTCAGTACTTC
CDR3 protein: CASSGDRIIAKNIQYF

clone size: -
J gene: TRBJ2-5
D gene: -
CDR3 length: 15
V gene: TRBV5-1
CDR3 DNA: TGCGCCAGCAGCAGCCTAGGGCCATTTCGAGAGACCCAGTACTTC
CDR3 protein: CASSSLGPFRETQYF

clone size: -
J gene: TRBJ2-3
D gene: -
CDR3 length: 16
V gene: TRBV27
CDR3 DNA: TGTGCCAGCAGTCACCGTGGCGGGTCGGGCACAGATACGCAGTATTTT
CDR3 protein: CASSHRGGSGTDTQYF

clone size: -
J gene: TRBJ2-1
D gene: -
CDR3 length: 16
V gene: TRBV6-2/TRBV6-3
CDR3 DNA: TGTGCCAGCAATTCCCCCCTGGAGAAAGGCTACAATGAGCAGTTCTTC
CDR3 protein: CASNSPLEKGYNEQFF

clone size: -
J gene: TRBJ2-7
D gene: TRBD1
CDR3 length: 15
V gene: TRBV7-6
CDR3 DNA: TGTGCCAGCAGCCCTACCCTTGGGACAGACTACGAGCAGTACTTC
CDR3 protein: CASSPTLGTDYEQYF

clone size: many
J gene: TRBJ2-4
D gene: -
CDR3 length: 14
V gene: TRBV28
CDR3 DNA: TGTGCCAGCAGTTTACAGGGGAGGAGAAACATTCAGTACTTC
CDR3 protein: CASSLQGRRNIQYF

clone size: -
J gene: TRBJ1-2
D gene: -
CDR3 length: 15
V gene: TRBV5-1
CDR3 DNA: TGCGCCAGCAGCTCTGGGACGCCAACCGCCTATGGCTACACCTTC
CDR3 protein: CASSSGTPTAYGYTF

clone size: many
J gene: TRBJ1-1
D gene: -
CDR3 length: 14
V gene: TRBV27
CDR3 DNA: TGTGCCAGCAGTTTAAGCAGCCTGAACACTGAAGCTTTCTTT
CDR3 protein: CASSLSSLNTEAFF

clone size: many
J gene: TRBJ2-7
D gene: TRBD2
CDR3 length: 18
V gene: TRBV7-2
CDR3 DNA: TGTGCCAGCAGCGCTCTAGCGGGAGGGCTTAAGCCTTCCTACGAGCAGTACTTC
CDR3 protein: CASSALAGGLKPSYEQYF

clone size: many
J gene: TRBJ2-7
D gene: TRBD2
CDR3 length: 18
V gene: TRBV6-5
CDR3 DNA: TGTGCCAGCAGTTACTCCACCGGGACTAGCGGGAGAAGGTACGAGCAGTACTTC
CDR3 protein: CASSYSTGTSGRRYEQYF

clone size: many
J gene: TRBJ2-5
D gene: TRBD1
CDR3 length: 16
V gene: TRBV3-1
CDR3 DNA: TGTGCCAGCAGCCAAGGTGACAGGGTGTACCAAGAGACCCAGTACTTC
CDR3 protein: CASSQGDRVYQETQYF

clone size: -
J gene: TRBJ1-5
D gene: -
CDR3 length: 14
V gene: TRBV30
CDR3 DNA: TGTGCCTGGAGACGGTGGGGGAGTGATCAGCCCCAGCATTTT
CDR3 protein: CAWRRWGSDQPQHF

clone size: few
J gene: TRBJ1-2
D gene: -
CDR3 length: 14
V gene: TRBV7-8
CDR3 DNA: TGTGCCAGCAGCCCCGTCTTGGGGGCTAAGGGCTACACCTTC
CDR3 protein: CASSPVLGAKGYTF

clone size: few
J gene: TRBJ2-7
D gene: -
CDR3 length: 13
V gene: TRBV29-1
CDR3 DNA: TGCAGCGTTGAAGATTATTCATCCTACGAGCAGTACTTC
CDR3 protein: CSVEDYSSYEQYF

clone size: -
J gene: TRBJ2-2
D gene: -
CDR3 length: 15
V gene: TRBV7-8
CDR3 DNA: TGTGCCAGCAGCTTTTACGGGAGTAACACCGGGGAGCTGTTTTTT
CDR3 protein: CASSFYGSNTGELFF

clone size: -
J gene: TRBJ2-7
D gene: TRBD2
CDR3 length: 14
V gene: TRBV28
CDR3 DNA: TGTGCCAGCGGACTAGCGGGAGTCAGCCACGAGCAGTACTTC
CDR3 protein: CASGLAGVSHEQYF

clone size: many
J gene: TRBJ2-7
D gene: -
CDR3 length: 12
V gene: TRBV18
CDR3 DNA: TGTGCCAGCTCTCGAGACTACTACGAGCAGTACTTC
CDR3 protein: CASSRDYYEQYF

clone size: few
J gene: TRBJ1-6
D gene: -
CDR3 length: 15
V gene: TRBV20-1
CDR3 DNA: TGCAGTGCACGTGACAGGAGCTCCTATAATTCACCCCTCCACTTT
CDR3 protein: CSARDRSSYNSPLHF

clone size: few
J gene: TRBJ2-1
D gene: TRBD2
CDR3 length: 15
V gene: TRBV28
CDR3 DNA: TGTGCCAGCTCACAAGCGGGGCGAGATTACAATGAGCAGTTCTTC
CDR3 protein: CASSQAGRDYNEQFF

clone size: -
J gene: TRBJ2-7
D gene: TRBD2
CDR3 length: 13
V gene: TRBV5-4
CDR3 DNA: TGTGCCAGCAGCATCGGACTAGCGGCCGAGCAGTACTTC
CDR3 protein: CASSIGLAAEQYF

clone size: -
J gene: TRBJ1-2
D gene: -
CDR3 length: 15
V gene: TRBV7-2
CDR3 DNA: TGTGCCAGCAGCTTAGTTGGTCCTTCTAACTATGGCTACACCTTC
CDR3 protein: CASSLVGPSNYGYTF

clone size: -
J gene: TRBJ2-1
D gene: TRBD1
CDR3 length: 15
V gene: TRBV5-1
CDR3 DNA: TGCGCCAGCACCAACCCCGGGACAGCCTACAATGAGCAGTTCTTC
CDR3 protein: CASTNPGTAYNEQFF

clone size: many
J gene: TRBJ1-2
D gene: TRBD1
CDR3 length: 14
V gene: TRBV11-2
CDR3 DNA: TGTGCCAGCGGACGACAGGGCGCTAACTATGGCTACACCTTC
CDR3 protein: CASGRQGANYGYTF

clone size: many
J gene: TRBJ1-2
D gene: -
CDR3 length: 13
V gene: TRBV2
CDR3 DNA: TGTGCCAGCAGGCCCGACCTTAACTATGGCTACACCTTC
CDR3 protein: CASRPDLNYGYTF

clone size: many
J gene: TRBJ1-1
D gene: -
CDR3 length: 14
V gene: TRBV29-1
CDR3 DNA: TGCAGCGTTGAAGTGGGGGGCCCTTCCTCTGAAGCTTTCTTT
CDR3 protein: CSVEVGGPSSEAFF

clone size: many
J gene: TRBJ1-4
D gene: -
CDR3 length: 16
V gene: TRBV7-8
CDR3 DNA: TGTGCCAGCAGCTTAGCGCTCAGGGGATCTAATGAAAAACTGTTTTTT
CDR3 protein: CASSLALRGSNEKLFF

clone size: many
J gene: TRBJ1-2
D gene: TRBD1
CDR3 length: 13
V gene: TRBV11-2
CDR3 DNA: TGTGCCAGCAGCTGGACAGGGGGCGGTGGCTACACCTTC
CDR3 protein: CASSWTGGGGYTF

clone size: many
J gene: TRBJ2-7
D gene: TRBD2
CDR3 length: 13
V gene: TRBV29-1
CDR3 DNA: TGCAGCGTTGATTCGCTAGCGGGGGACGAGCAGTACTTC
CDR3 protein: CSVDSLAGDEQYF

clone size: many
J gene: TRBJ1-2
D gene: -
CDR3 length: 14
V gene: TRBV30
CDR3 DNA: TGTGCCTGGCTAATACCGGGGGCAGGAGCTGTGTACACCTTC
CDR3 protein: CAWLIPGAGAVYTF

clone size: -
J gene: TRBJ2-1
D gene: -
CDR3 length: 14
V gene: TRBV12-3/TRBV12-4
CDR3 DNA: TGTGCCAGCAGTCTGACTCCACCTGGGGATGAGCAGTTCTTC
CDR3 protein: CASSLTPPGDEQFF

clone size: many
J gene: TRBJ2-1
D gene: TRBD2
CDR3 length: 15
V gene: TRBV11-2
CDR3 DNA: TGTGCCAGCAGCTTCGGGACTAGCGGCTACAATGAGCAGTTCTTC
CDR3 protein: CASSFGTSGYNEQFF

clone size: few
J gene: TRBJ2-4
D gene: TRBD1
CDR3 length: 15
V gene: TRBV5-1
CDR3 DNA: TGCGCCAGCAGCTTCCGGGACAGGAGGGAAAACATTCAGTACTTC
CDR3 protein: CASSFRDRRENIQYF

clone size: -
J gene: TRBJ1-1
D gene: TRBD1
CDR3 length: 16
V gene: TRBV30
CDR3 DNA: TGTGCCTGGAGTGTGGGACAGGGGGCTTATAACACTGAAGCTTTCTTT
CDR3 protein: CAWSVGQGAYNTEAFF

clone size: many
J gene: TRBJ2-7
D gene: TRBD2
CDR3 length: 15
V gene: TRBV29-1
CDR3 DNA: TGCAGCGTTGAGGAGGGACTAGCGGGAGCCTACGAGCAGTACTTC
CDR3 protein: CSVEEGLAGAYEQYF

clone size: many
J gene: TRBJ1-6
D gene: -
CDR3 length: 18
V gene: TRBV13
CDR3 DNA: TGTGCCAGCAGCCCAGGTGGGACGGAAGGCTCCTATAATTCACCCCTCCACTTT
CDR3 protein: CASSPGGTEGSYNSPLHF

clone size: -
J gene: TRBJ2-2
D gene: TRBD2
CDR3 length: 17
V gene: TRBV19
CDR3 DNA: TGTGCCAGTAGTATAGGCCTAGCGGACGCGAACACCGGGGAGCTGTTTTTT
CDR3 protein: CASSIGLADANTGELFF

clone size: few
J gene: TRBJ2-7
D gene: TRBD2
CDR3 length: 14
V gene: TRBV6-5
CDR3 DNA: TGTGCCAGCAGTTACTGGGGCGGGAGAGGCGAGCAGTACTTC
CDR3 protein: CASSYWGGRGEQYF

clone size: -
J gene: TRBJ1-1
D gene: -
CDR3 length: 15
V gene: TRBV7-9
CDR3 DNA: TGTGCCAGCAGCTTATCGGGGTCGCCGAACACTGAAGCTTTCTTT
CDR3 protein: CASSLSGSPNTEAFF

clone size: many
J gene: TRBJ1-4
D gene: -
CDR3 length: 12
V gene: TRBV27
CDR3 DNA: TGTGCCAGCAAGGGTGGTAATGAAAAACTGTTTTTT
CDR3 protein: CASKGGNEKLFF